This TCR beta chain was recorded in a study of shared clonotypes between healthy human individuals. Study as a whole: CD4 naive cells filled three plates per donor, CD4 memory three, CD8 naive two and CD8 memory one.

General observations from the study: Collection of samples was limited to blood; tissue repertoires likely differ. Naive subsets tended to show greater estimated richness than memory subsets. The rarefaction results pointed to incomplete sorted-subset sequencing despite large depth.

This table comes from immunoSEQ multiplex PCR, and its TCRdb copy is limited to in-frame clones, with some not included. The sample gives around 2.1 million clones, 85% to 95% of which show up once; under 2% is in the top ten. It was CD45RO-negative cells, positively selected for CCR7, that made up naive CD8 cells, with terminally differentiated effector memory CD45RA+ cells excluded. Germline CDR1 is MNHEY and CDR2 is SMNVEV (reference sequence). The CDR3 covers 13 residues. Germline trimming cut 5 bases from V and 5 bases from J; bases unmatched to any gene: 4. As regards this clone: The antigen remains unidentified.

The specimen was naive CD8+ T cells from PBMCs. The V gene is TRBV27, the J gene TRBJ2-7, with 9 bases matching TRBD2. The receptor comes from a man aged 18 to 30 in good health. Some clones in this sample may be carry-over from other donors' samples. The CDR3 spells CASSLAGPHEQYF. CDR3 DNA: TGTGCCAGCAGTCTAGCGGGACCCCACGAGCAGTACTTC.